Below are 30 T cell receptor beta chains sequenced from a single sample in a study of Tregs in tolerant kidney transplant recipients. Antigens for these TCRs are unknown. The method was immunoSEQ multiplex PCR; TCRdb's version includes in-frame clones alone and lacks a portion of them. This sample carries around 9,800 clones, around nine tenths of them seen once, and the ten largest clones take more than 5.5%. The sequencing here drew on Tregs from blood cultured with allogeneic cells, taken before the transplant. Every receptor here comes from a human patient who received a combined kidney and bone marrow transplant.

The rearrangement uses TRBV7-2 and TRBJ2-7, with TRBD1 matching over 8 bases. The CDR3 runs to 15 residues. Germline CDR1 SGHTA, CDR2 FQGNSA. The V segment lost 5 bases and the J segment 0 bases; nucleotides outside the gene matches: 6. The chain's CDR3 is CASSIRDRSSYEQYF. The CDR3 coding sequence is TGTGCCAGCAGCATCCGGGACAGGAGCTCCTACGAGCAGTACTTC. Drawing the rest from reference TRBV7-2 and TRBJ2-7, the complete variable domain is GAGVSQSPSNKVTEKGKDVELRCDPISGHTALYWYRQSLGQGLEFLIYFQGNSAPDKSGLPSDRFSAERTGGSVSTLTIQRTQQEDSAVYLCASSIRDRSSYEQYFGPGTRLTVT.

The chain joins TRBV19 to TRBJ1-2; 9 nucleotides agree with TRBD1. Looked up from germline, CDR1 is LNHDA and CDR2 is SQIVND (reference sequence). The CDR3 is 16 amino acids. After removal of 4 bases from V and 4 bases from J, the junction contained 10 bases not matched to a gene. The CDR3 here is CASSRATGGVFYGYTF. In nucleotides, the CDR3 is TGTGCCAGTAGTAGGGCTACAGGGGGCGTCTTCTATGGCTACACCTTC.

The DNA of the CDR3 is TGTGCCAGCAGCAGCGCTGCAGGGACTAGCGTGTTCTTC. This codes for CASSSAAGTSVFF. J is TRBJ2-1 and V is TRBV7-6; TRBD2 matches at 10 bases. CDR1 is SGHVS, CDR2 FNYEAQ, per germline. The CDR3 contains 13 residues. Trimming at V came to 5 bases and at J to 15 bases, leaving 10 bases not matched to a gene.

The chain couples TRBV20-1 to TRBJ2-7, with unresolved D. Trimming took off 3 bases at V and 3 bases at J, with 6 bases between the two ends. CDR3 size: 11 residues. Germline CDR1 DFQATT, CDR2 SNEGSKA (reference sequence). The CDR3 bases are TGCAGTGCTAGCAAAAGCTACGAGCAGTACTTC. Its translation: CSASKSYEQYF.

The rearrangement uses TRBV18 and TRBJ2-5; D gene uncertain. Germline CDR1 reads KGHSH; CDR2 reads LQKENI. This CDR3 has 12 residues. Trimming took 5 bases from V and 0 from J, leaving 4 bases between them. CDR3: CASSTYQETQYF. The DNA for the CDR3 is TGTGCCAGCTCAACCTACCAAGAGACCCAGTACTTC.

This chain links TRBV7-9 with TRBJ1-3, with unresolved D. The germline V and J ends were trimmed by 1 base and 4 bases, with 11 bases remaining between them. This CDR3 spans 15 amino acids. The germline gives CDR1 SEHNR, CDR2 FQNEAQ (reference sequence). The CDR3 reads CASSLVVSPGNTIYF. The CDR3 DNA reads TGTGCCAGCAGCTTAGTCGTCAGCCCAGGAAACACCATATATTTT.

The CDR3 is CASSWQHSSETQYF. The CDR3 DNA reads TGTGCCAGCAGCTGGCAACACTCGTCGGAGACCCAGTACTTC. The rearrangement links TRBV5-6 to TRBJ2-5; D is ambiguous. Trimming took off 3 bases at V and 5 bases at J, with 14 bases between the two ends. Germline V gene lookup returns CDR1 SGHDT and CDR2 YYEEEE. The CDR3 extends over 14 amino acids. The variable domain in full, completed from reference TRBV5-6 and TRBJ2-5, reads DAGVTQSPTHLIKTRGQQVTLRCSPKSGHDTVSWYQQALGQGPQFIFQYYEEEERQRGNFPDRFSGHQFPNYSSELNVNALLLGDSALYLCASSWQHSSETQYFGPGTRLLVL.

The rearrangement uses TRBV6-1 and TRBJ1-1; D is unresolved. Trimming took 8 bases from V and 3 from J, leaving 10 bases between them. Germline V lookup: CDR1 MNHNS, CDR2 SASEGT. This CDR3 has 12 amino acids. The CDR3 nucleotides read TGTGCCAGCGCGTGGTGGGACACTGAAGCTTTCTTT. It encodes CASAWWDTEAFF.

The rearrangement joins TRBV5-1 to TRBJ1-5; tentative D call: TRBD1 (5 bases). The CDR3 is 13 residues long. The germline V and J ends were trimmed by 2 bases and 7 bases, with 10 bases remaining between them. The germline V gene encodes CDR1 SGHRS and CDR2 YFSETQ. The CDR3 bases are TGCGCCAGCAGCTTAGGGGCAGGGCAGCCCCAGCATTTT. This codes for CASSLGAGQPQHF.

V and J are TRBV7-3 and TRBJ2-1, with 15 bases fitting TRBD2. In germline, CDR1 is SGHTA, CDR2 FQGTGA. This CDR3 has 18 amino acids. Unmatched junction bases numbered 4, after V lost 4 bases and J lost 0 bases. The CDR3 nucleotides are TGTGCCAGCAGCTCGGGACTAGCGGGAGGAATCTCCTACAATGAGCAGTTCTTC. This encodes CASSSGLAGGISYNEQFF.

The V gene is TRBV10-3, the J gene TRBJ2-3; 14 bases line up with TRBD2. The CDR3 runs 16 residues. V shed 6 bases and J 9 bases; nucleotides not matched to a gene: 11. CDR1 and CDR2 (germline): ENHRY, SYGVKD. The CDR3 protein is CAISPGLAGESGTQYF. As DNA, the CDR3 is TGTGCCATCAGCCCGGGACTAGCGGGGGAGTCGGGAACGCAGTATTTT.

The chain is built from TRBV6-5 and TRBJ1-2; unclear D gene. The CDR3 is 14 residues long. Trimming removed 3 bases from V and 6 bases from J, with 14 bases in between. Germline V gene data show CDR1 as MNHEY and CDR2 as SVGAGI. The CDR3 sequence: CASSYIGLGDGYTF. The DNA for the CDR3 is TGTGCCAGCAGTTATATAGGGCTTGGGGATGGCTACACCTTC.

V is TRBV4-2 and J is TRBJ2-3, with 9 bases that match TRBD1. The junction had 10 bases not matched to a gene; V was cut back by 0 bases and J by 6 bases. Germline V gene sequence: CDR1 LGHNA, CDR2 YNFKEQ. The CDR3 extends over 17 amino acids. The CDR3 region has the DNA TGTGCCAGCAGCCAAGAACCGGGACAGGGAGGCATGGATACGCAGTATTTT. Translated: CASSQEPGQGGMDTQYF.

The rearrangement uses TRBV18 and TRBJ1-2; 9 bases are shared with TRBD1. V lost 6 bases and J lost 6; bases outside the gene matches: 5. Germline V gene data show CDR1 as KGHSH and CDR2 as LQKENI. The CDR3 sequence is 13 residues long. CDR3 sequence: CASSAGTGNGYTF. The DNA for the CDR3 is TGTGCCAGCTCCGCGGGGACAGGGAATGGCTACACCTTC.

The table lists this clone with a count of one. The junction shows a germline mismatch at one end, possibly a read error. V and J are TRBV7-3 and TRBJ2-5, with 7 bases identical to TRBD1. The germline V gene encodes CDR1 SGHTA and CDR2 FQGTGA. The CDR3 contains 15 residues. CDR3 DNA: TGTGACAGCAGCTTGACCGGGACAGAGGCAGAGACCCAGTACTTC. Translating gives CDSSLTGTEAETQYF.

This clone was detected only a few times. This chain connects TRBV5-4 to TRBJ2-3; 9 nucleotides agree with TRBD1. Trimming took 0 bases from V and 4 from J; bases not matched to a gene: 6. Germline V gene lookup returns CDR1 SGHNT and CDR2 YYREEE (reference sequence). This CDR3 region has 16 residues. The CDR3 reads CASSLGGGQGADTQYF. The CDR3 region has the DNA TGTGCCAGCAGCTTGGGGGGGGGACAGGGTGCAGATACGCAGTATTTT.

The chain links TRBV12-5 to TRBJ2-7, with D possibly matching TRBD1 (6 bases). This CDR3 region has 14 residues. CDR1 is LGHNT and CDR2 is FRNRAP in the germline V gene. V was pared by 5 bases and J by 9 bases, with 20 bases between. CDR3 residues: CASGAPARGWWQYF. The CDR3 DNA reads as TGTGCTAGTGGTGCCCCCGCCAGGGGTTGGTGGCAGTACTTC.

This clone was detected only once. The chain couples TRBV4-3 to TRBJ2-3, with D perhaps assigned TRBD1 or TRBD2 (5 bases each). The CDR3 consists of 17 residues. V lost 0 bases to trimming and J lost 0 bases, with 13 bases between them. Germline CDR1 is LGHNA and CDR2 is YSLEER. CDR3 residues: CASSQDPREGSTDTQYF. In nucleotides, the CDR3 is TGCGCCAGCAGCCAAGATCCTCGAGAGGGGAGCACAGATACGCAGTATTTT.

This chain uses TRBV28 with TRBJ2-1; TRBD1 might be the D (5 bases). This CDR3 is 14 amino acids long. Germline CDR1 is MDHEN and CDR2 is SYDVKM. Trimming pared 7 bases from V and 7 bases from J, leaving 17 bases between. The CDR3 sequence: CASKLGGRVNEQFF. The CDR3 DNA is TGTGCCAGCAAGTTGGGCGGCAGGGTAAATGAGCAGTTCTTC. Complete variable domain (other parts from reference TRBV28 and TRBJ2-1): DVKVTQSSRYLVKRTGEKVFLECVQDMDHENMFWYRQDPGLGLRLIYFSYDVKMKEKGDIPEGYSVSREKKERFSLILESASTNQTSMYLCASKLGGRVNEQFFGPGTRLTVL.

The chain joins TRBV27 to TRBJ2-1; D unresolved. Germline CDR1 is MNHEY and CDR2 is SMNVEV (reference sequence). With 6 bases removed from V and 0 bases from J, the gap between germline ends came to 12 bases. CDR3 size: 15 residues. CDR3 amino acids: CASRTSVSSYNEQFF. The CDR3 DNA reads TGTGCCAGCAGAACCAGCGTGAGCTCCTACAATGAGCAGTTCTTC.

This sequence joins TRBV11-2 and TRBJ2-2; TRBD2 aligns across 7 bases. With V trimmed by 0 bases and J by 3 bases, 4 bases remained unmatched. CDR1 SGHAT and CDR2 FQNNGV come from the germline V gene. The CDR3 sequence is 16 residues long. The CDR3 spells CASSLDRGGYTGELFF. CDR3 in DNA: TGTGCCAGCAGCTTAGACCGCGGGGGTTACACCGGGGAGCTGTTTTTT.

This chain joins TRBV28 and TRBJ2-1; 10 positions match TRBD2. Germline V gene data show CDR1 as MDHEN and CDR2 as SYDVKM. The junction had 6 bases not matched to a gene; V was cut back by 6 bases and J by 7 bases. The CDR3 spans 14 residues. The CDR3 DNA reads as TGTGCCAGCAGGCCAGCGGGGGGGACGAATGAGCAGTTCTTC. Amino acids: CASRPAGGTNEQFF.

The chain is built from TRBV7-8 and TRBJ1-3; unclear D gene. This CDR3 is built from 13 residues. With 2 bases removed from V and 2 bases from J, the gap between germline ends came to 4 bases. The germline V gene encodes CDR1 SGHVS and CDR2 FQNEAQ. The CDR3 reads CASSLFPGNTIYF. The CDR3 nucleotides are TGTGCCAGCAGCTTATTCCCTGGAAACACCATATATTTT.

There are a few counts of this clone. The chain is built from TRBV7-2 and TRBJ2-5; D is possibly TRBD1 (6 bases). This CDR3 is 15 amino acids long. CDR1 is SGHTA and CDR2 is FQGNSA in the germline V gene. The V gene lost 1 base and the J gene lost 2 bases, with 11 bases spanning the gap. In nucleotides, the CDR3 is TGTGCCAGCAGCTTAGGTAGTCAGGGGCAAGAGACCCAGTACTTC. Its translation is CASSLGSQGQETQYF.

Only a few counts were recorded for this clone. The chain joins TRBV7-2 to TRBJ1-1; D is uncertain. The CDR3 is 13 residues long. The germline CDR1 and CDR2 sequences are SGHTA and FQGNSA. V gave up 1 base and J gave up 4 bases, with 7 bases separating them. In DNA form, the CDR3 reads TGTGCCAGCAGCTTAGTCCCGGGCACTGAAGCTTTCTTT. Its protein is CASSLVPGTEAFF.

The chain couples TRBV20-1 to TRBJ1-1; D unresolved. V was cut by 5 bases and J by 1 base, with 5 bases left in between. The CDR3 spans 11 residues. Germline-derived CDR1 and CDR2 are DFQATT and SNEGSKA (reference sequence). The CDR3 DNA reads TGCAGTGCTTTGGGGAACACTGAAGCTTTCTTT. Amino acid sequence: CSALGNTEAFF.

The gene calls are TRBV7-2 and TRBJ1-2, with 7 nucleotides matching TRBD1. V dropped 1 base and J dropped 4; count of bases not matched to a gene: 6. CDR1 SGHTA and CDR2 FQGNSA come from the germline V gene. The CDR3 covers 15 residues. CDR3 in DNA: TGTGCCAGCAGCTTAGGAGGGACAGCCTTCTATGGCTACACCTTC. The encoded protein is CASSLGGTAFYGYTF. Variable domain in full (rest from reference TRBV7-2 and TRBJ1-2): GAGVSQSPSNKVTEKGKDVELRCDPISGHTALYWYRQSLGQGLEFLIYFQGNSAPDKSGLPSDRFSAERTGGSVSTLTIQRTQQEDSAVYLCASSLGGTAFYGYTFGSGTRLTVV.

The chain recombines TRBV9 with TRBJ2-7; TRBD2 matches 8 bases. Germline-derived CDR1 and CDR2 are SGDLS and YYNGEE. This CDR3 is 14 amino acids long. The J segment lost 6 bases and the V segment lost 5 bases, leaving 10 bases of the junction unmatched. CDR3: CASRPGLVSGEQYF. The CDR3 coding sequence is TGTGCCAGCAGGCCGGGACTAGTGAGCGGCGAGCAGTACTTC. Drawing the rest from reference TRBV9 and TRBJ2-7, the complete variable domain is DSGVTQTPKHLITATGQRVTLRCSPRSGDLSVYWYQQSLDQGLQFLIQYYNGEERAKGNILERFSAQQFPDLHSELNLSSLELGDSALYFCASRPGLVSGEQYFGPGTRLTVT.

CDR3 in DNA: TGTGCCAGCAGTTTAGGAGGGATTCAGCCCCAGCATTTT. It yields the protein CASSLGGIQPQHF. The chain is built from TRBV27 and TRBJ1-5; D is unresolved. CDR3 length: 13 residues. Germline loops: CDR1 MNHEY, CDR2 SMNVEV (reference sequence). V lost 2 bases to trimming and J lost 6 bases, with 8 bases between them.

The chain has TRBV7-3 and TRBJ2-2, with TRBD2 matching 12 bases. CDR1 is SGHTA, CDR2 FQGTGA, per germline. J gave up 6 bases and V 5 bases, and 7 bases lay outside the gene matches. The CDR3 totals 16 residues. Written as DNA, the CDR3 is TGTGCCAGCAGCGCGACTAGCGGGAGTGGGGCCGGGGAGCTGTTTTTT. The encoded protein is CASSATSGSGAGELFF.